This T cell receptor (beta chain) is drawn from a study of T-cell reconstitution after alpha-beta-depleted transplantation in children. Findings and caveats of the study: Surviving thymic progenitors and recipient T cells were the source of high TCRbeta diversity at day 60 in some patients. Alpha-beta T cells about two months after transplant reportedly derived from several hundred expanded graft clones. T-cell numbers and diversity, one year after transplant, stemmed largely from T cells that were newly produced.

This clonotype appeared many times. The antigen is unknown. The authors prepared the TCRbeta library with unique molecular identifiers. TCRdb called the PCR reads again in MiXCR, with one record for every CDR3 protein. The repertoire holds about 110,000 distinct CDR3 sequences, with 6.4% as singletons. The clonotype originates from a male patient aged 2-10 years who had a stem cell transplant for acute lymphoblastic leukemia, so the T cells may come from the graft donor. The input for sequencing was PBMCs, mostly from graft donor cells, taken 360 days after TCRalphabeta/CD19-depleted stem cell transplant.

CDR3 nucleotide sequence: TGTGCCAGCAGCTTGGGGGAGAAACGGGAGACCCAGTACTTC. Translated: CASSLGEKRETQYF. The rearrangement links TRBV5-6 to TRBJ2-5, with D possibly TRBD2 on 5 matching bases. The CDR3 loop spans 14 amino acids. Looked up from germline, CDR1 is SGHDT and CDR2 is YYEEEE. Trimming pared 0 bases from V and 5 bases from J, leaving 11 bases between.